This T cell receptor beta chain was sequenced for a study of OX40 agonist ivuxolimab in advanced cancers. Study in general: Three partial responders included one hepatocellular carcinoma patient and two cutaneous melanoma patients.

This table comes from immunoSEQ multiplex PCR, and its TCRdb copy is limited to in-frame clones, with some not included. The sample records more than 50,000 clones, 70% to 90% being singletons. With regard to this clone: What it binds is unknown.

Study outcomes and limitations: Near-lowest levels of clonal expansion characterized partial responders at 0.1-3.0 mg/kg.

This sequence originates from an adult with an advanced solid tumor such as melanoma, head and neck, liver or kidney cancer. The sample was CD4+ or CD8+ T cells sorted from blood, taken in a trial of the OX40 agonist ivuxolimab.

CDR3 sequence reads: CASSPSGTSGAGQFF. The CDR3 DNA sequence: TGTGCCAGCAGCCCTTCCGGGACTAGCGGGGCAGGGCAGTTCTTC. The chain couples TRBV7-3 to TRBJ2-1, with 13 positions matching TRBD2. CDR3 length: 15 amino acids. Germline assignment: CDR1 SGHTA and CDR2 FQGTGA. With V trimmed by 5 bases and J by 12 bases, 10 bases remained unmatched.